This T cell receptor beta chain was captured by sequencing in a study of memory CD4+ T cells and cytomegalovirus serostatus. Study in general: Donors were healthy Belgian adults, several CMV seropositive and about 24 seronegative.

The sort gate was single viable CD3+CD4+CD8-CD45RO+ cells for memory CD4+ T cells. Total CD4+ T cells were enriched by CD4 positive selection. The CDR3 is made up of 14 amino acids. The germline V gene encodes CDR1 MRHNA and CDR2 SNTAGT. V dropped 2 bases and J dropped 4 bases, with 11 bases sitting between them. The repertoire was sequenced with immunoSEQ multiplex PCR; TCRdb's copy has only in-frame clones and lacks some. The table lists over 60,000 clones, 75% to 80% of them singletons. This chain connects TRBV6-4 to TRBJ1-1, with a weak D call TRBD1 (6 bases). Sequencing was performed on memory CD4+ T cells from blood. The receptor was derived from an adult in good health and CMV-seronegative. In DNA, the CDR3 is TGTGCCAGCAGTGACACCAACAGGGTCACTGAAGCTTTCTTT. Residues: CASSDTNRVTEAFF.